What follows describes a single TCR beta chain. This sample was included in a study of blood T cell repertoires in COVID-19. At the level of the study: Researchers got acute and convalescent COVID-19 samples from the United States, Italy and Spain. T cells, B-cell-depleted T cells, or PBMCs supplied cDNA or gDNA.

Germline CDR1 SEHNR, CDR2 FQNEAQ (reference sequence). The junction had 7 bases not matched to a gene; V was cut back by 5 bases and J by 5 bases. The CDR3 covers 14 residues. Assay: immunoSEQ multiplex PCR; the TCRdb copy retains only in-frame clones and omits some. The sample has approximately 65,000 clones, around 85% seen once. V is TRBV7-9 and J is TRBJ2-7, with 9 bases that match TRBD1. This TCR derives from a man between 60 and 75 years old with acute or convalescent COVID-19. Sequenced material: peripheral blood. The CDR3 region has the DNA TGTGCCAGCAGCGAGCGGGGACAGGGAAACGAGCAGTACTTC. Protein sequence: CASSERGQGNEQYF.